This T cell receptor beta chain was found in a study of monozygotic twins with inflammatory bowel disease. Study outcomes and limitations: Sharing of clonotypes with others was lower in IBD patients than in healthy twins, and this was especially so with disease activity. Repertoire similarity matched across concordant and discordant twins, perhaps owing to limited power.

The CDR3 is 20 amino acids. The V gene's germline CDR1 is MNHNS and CDR2 SASEGT. Points on this clonotype: Its specificity is unknown.

Per individual sample, eight separate reactions were used to make cDNA. Molecular identifiers with 6-nucleotide sample barcodes were added during cDNA synthesis via template switching. TCRdb re-analyzed the 5' RACE reads; it lists each CDR3 protein once, without DNA. The table for this sample gives a few hundred thousand distinct CDR3 sequences. The chain has TRBV6-1 and TRBJ1-5; TCRdb reports TRBD1, a call that lacks DNA to check it against. This TCR derives from a human donor with ulcerative colitis or Crohn's disease, or a healthy co-twin of an affected twin (not recorded which). Sequenced input: blood. CDR3 amino acids: CASSEDGPDRAEFSNQPQHF.